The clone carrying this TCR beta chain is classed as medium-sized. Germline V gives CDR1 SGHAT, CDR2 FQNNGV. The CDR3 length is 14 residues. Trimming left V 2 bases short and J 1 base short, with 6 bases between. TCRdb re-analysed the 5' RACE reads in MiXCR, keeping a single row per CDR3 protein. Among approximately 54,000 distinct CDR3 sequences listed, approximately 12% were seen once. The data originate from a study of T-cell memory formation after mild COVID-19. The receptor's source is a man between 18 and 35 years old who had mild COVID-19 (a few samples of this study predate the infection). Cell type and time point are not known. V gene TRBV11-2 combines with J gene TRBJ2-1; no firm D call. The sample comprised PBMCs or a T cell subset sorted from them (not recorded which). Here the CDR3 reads CASSLRVSYNEQFF. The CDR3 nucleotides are TGTGCCAGCAGCTTAAGAGTTTCCTACAATGAGCAGTTCTTC.